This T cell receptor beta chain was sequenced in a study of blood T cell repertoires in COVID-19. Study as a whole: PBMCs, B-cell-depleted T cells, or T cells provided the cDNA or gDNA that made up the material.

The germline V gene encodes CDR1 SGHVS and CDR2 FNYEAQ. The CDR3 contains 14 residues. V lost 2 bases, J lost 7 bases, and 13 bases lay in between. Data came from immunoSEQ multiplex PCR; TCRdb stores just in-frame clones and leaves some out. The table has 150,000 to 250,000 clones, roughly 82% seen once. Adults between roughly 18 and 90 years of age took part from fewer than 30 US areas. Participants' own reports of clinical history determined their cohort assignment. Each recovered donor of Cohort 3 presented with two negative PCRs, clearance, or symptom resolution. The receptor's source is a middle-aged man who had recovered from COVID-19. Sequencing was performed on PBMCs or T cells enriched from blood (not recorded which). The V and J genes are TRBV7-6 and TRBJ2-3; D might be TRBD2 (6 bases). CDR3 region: CASSLPGLLNTQYF. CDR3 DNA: TGTGCCAGCAGCTTACCGGGACTTCTTAATACGCAGTATTTT.